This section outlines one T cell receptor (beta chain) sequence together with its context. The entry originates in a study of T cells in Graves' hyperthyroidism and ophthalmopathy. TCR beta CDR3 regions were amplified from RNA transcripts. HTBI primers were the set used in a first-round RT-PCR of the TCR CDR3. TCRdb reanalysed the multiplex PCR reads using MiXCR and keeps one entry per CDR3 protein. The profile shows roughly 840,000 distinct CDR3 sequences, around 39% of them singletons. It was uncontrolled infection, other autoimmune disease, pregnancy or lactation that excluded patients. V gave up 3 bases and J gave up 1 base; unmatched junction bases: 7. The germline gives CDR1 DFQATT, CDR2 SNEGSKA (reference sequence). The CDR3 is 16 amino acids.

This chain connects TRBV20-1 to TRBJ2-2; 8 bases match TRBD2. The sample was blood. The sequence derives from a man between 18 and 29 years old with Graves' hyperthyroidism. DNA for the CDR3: TGCAGTGCTAGCCCTACTGCGGGAGGGAACACCGGGGAGCTGTTTTTT. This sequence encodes CSASPTAGGNTGELFF.